Shown below are 26 T cell receptor beta chains from a single sample sequenced in a study of CD8+ T cells in alopecia areata. The authors extracted RNA and reverse transcribed it into cDNA as the sequencing template. Clones were sequenced by immunoSEQ multiplex PCR, and TCRdb holds only the in-frame ones, with some missing. The profile covers around 190,000 clones, with roughly 50% appearing a single time and 4.5% to 6% taken by the ten largest. Material for sequencing was CD8+ T cells sorted from blood. The origin of the receptors is a human donor in good health.

The chain combines TRBV11-2 with TRBJ2-1; D possibly corresponds to TRBD2 (5 bases). The CDR3 is 15 amino acids. Germline-derived CDR1 and CDR2 are SGHAT and FQNNGV. The V gene lost 3 bases and the J gene lost 0 bases, with 9 bases spanning the gap. The CDR3 here is CASSLSSGSYNEQFF. CDR3 DNA: TGTGCCAGCAGCTTGTCGAGCGGCTCCTACAATGAGCAGTTCTTC.

This clone showed up just a few times. V is TRBV6-5 and J is TRBJ2-2; D is uncertain. Germline V gene sequence: CDR1 MNHEY, CDR2 SVGAGI. With 8 bases removed from V and 5 bases from J, the gap between germline ends came to 9 bases. There are 12 residues in the CDR3. This CDR3 reads CASAFGTGELFF. CDR3 DNA: TGTGCCAGCGCTTTCGGGACCGGGGAGCTGTTTTTT.

CDR3 coding DNA: TGTGCCGGGGGCCTACCTACCCCTACCTACGAGCAGTACTTC. Translation: CAGGLPTPTYEQYF. The chain uses TRBV30 and TRBJ2-7, with D perhaps TRBD1 (6 bases). Per germline, CDR1 GTSNPN and CDR2 SVGIG (reference sequence). This CDR3 has 14 amino acids. Trimming pared 8 bases from V and 2 bases from J, leaving 19 bases between.

The genes are TRBV15 and TRBJ2-5; D is possibly TRBD2 (5 bases). The V end was cut by 4 bases, the J end by 1 base, with 10 bases between. The CDR3 is made up of 14 amino acids. Germline V gene data show CDR1 as LNHNV and CDR2 as YYDKDF (reference sequence). The CDR3 region has the DNA TGTGCCACCAGCATTCGTGGGAGCCAAGAGACCCAGTACTTC. This translates into CATSIRGSQETQYF.

The rearrangement links TRBV5-6 to TRBJ2-3; no definite D call. Germline values: CDR1 SGHDT, CDR2 YYEEEE. This CDR3 has 15 residues. V dropped 1 base and J dropped 2 bases, with 11 bases sitting between them. The CDR3 coding sequence is TGTGCCAGCAGCTTGTTGCAGCCAGTCACAGATACGCAGTATTTT. Translation: CASSLLQPVTDTQYF.

The chain carries TRBV30 and TRBJ1-1; D not certain. This CDR3 contains 11 residues. V was shortened by 5 bases and J by 1 base, with 5 bases between the two germline ends. CDR1 and CDR2 (germline): GTSNPN, SVGIG (reference sequence). In nucleotides, the CDR3 is TGTGCCTGGGGTGGGAACACTGAAGCTTTCTTT. Translation gives CAWGGNTEAFF.

This rearrangement joins TRBV9 to TRBJ1-2, with 9 positions matching TRBD1. With 2 bases clipped from V and 6 bases from J, the junction kept 8 bases outside the gene matches. In germline, CDR1 is SGDLS, CDR2 YYNGEE. This CDR3 is built from 15 residues. DNA of the CDR3: TGTGCCAGCAGCGTCTCCAGGACAGGGGAGAATGGCTACACCTTC. Encoded protein: CASSVSRTGENGYTF. Looking up the rest from reference TRBV9 and TRBJ1-2 gives the full variable domain: DSGVTQTPKHLITATGQRVTLRCSPRSGDLSVYWYQQSLDQGLQFLIQYYNGEERAKGNILERFSAQQFPDLHSELNLSSLELGDSALYFCASSVSRTGENGYTFGSGTRLTVV.

The chain recombines TRBV7-9 with TRBJ2-5; unclear D gene. The V gene's germline CDR1 is SEHNR and CDR2 FQNEAQ (reference sequence). The CDR3 covers 16 residues. V was trimmed by 1 base and J by 3 bases, leaving 15 bases between them. The CDR3 region is CASSLGWGIQEETQYF. CDR3 DNA sequence: TGTGCCAGCAGCTTAGGCTGGGGAATTCAGGAAGAGACCCAGTACTTC. Using reference TRBV7-9 and TRBJ2-5 for the parts outside the CDR3, the full variable domain is DTGVSQNPRHKITKRGQNVTFRCDPISEHNRLYWYRQTLGQGPEFLTYFQNEAQLEKSRLLSDRFSAERPKGSFSTLEIQRTEQGDSAMYLCASSLGWGIQEETQYFGPGTRLLVL.

The rearrangement links TRBV4-1 to TRBJ1-5, with TRBD1 as a possible D gene (5 bases). CDR1 is MGHRA and CDR2 is YSYEKL in the germline V gene. The V end lost 0 bases, the J end lost 7 bases, and 13 bases lay between the germline ends. The CDR3 covers 15 residues. CDR3 nucleotides: TGCGCCAGCAGCCAAGAGGAACAGGCGACCCAGCCCCAGCATTTT. Translated: CASSQEEQATQPQHF.

The rearrangement uses TRBV13 and TRBJ1-1, with D possibly being TRBD1 (5 bases). Between the trimmed V and J ends, which lost 5 bases and 4 bases, there was a span of 14 bases. In germline, CDR1 is PRHDT, CDR2 FYEKMQ (reference sequence). The CDR3 is 14 amino acids. Here the CDR3 reads CASSRELGVTEAFF. For the CDR3, the DNA is TGTGCCAGCAGCCGCGAGTTGGGGGTCACTGAAGCTTTCTTT. The entire variable domain, with the rest obtained from reference TRBV13 and TRBJ1-1, is as follows: AAGVIQSPRHLIKEKRETATLKCYPIPRHDTVYWYQQGPGQDPQFLISFYEKMQSDKGSIPDRFSAQQFSDYHSELNMSSLELGDSALYFCASSRELGVTEAFFGQGTRLTVV.

This clone was recorded a few times. V is TRBV27 and J is TRBJ2-1; TRBD2 matches 10 bases. J gave up 4 bases and V 2 bases, and 2 bases lay outside the gene matches. This CDR3 contains 15 residues. Looked up from germline, CDR1 is MNHEY and CDR2 is SMNVEV (reference sequence). The CDR3 sequence: CASSLASGGYNEQFF. CDR3 sequence (DNA): TGTGCCAGCAGTTTAGCTAGCGGGGGATACAATGAGCAGTTCTTC.

This clone was observed a few times. The chain is built from TRBV5-1 and TRBJ2-3; D not resolved. The germline V gene has CDR1 SGHRS and CDR2 YFSETQ. V gave up 0 bases and J gave up 2 bases, with 13 bases separating them. There are 16 residues in the CDR3. The CDR3 region has the DNA TGCGCCAGCAGCTTGGAGCAGACGCGCTCCACAGATACGCAGTATTTT. Its translation is CASSLEQTRSTDTQYF. The full variable domain, completed using reference TRBV5-1 and TRBJ2-3, is KAGVTQTPRYLIKTRGQQVTLSCSPISGHRSVSWYQQTPGQGLQFLFEYFSETQRNKGNFPGRFSGRQFSNSRSEMNVSTLELGDSALYLCASSLEQTRSTDTQYFGPGTRLTVL.

This clone was recorded only once. The chain combines TRBV5-6 with TRBJ2-7; D remains ambiguous. The CDR3 has 12 amino acids. Looked up from germline, CDR1 is SGHDT and CDR2 is YYEEEE. Trimming took 0 bases from V and 2 from J, leaving 3 bases between them. CDR3 protein: CASSLAAYEQYF. The CDR3 DNA reads TGTGCCAGCAGCTTGGCGGCCTACGAGCAGTACTTC.

The gene calls are TRBV6-1 and TRBJ2-3, with D unclear. The ends were cut back, 5 bases at V and 4 bases at J, with 13 bases in the middle. Germline values: CDR1 MNHNS, CDR2 SASEGT. The CDR3 is made up of 14 amino acids. CDR3 nucleotide sequence: TGTGCCAGCAGTCCCGATAGCCTTGCAGATACGCAGTATTTT. Its protein product is CASSPDSLADTQYF.

The chain joins TRBV7-9 to TRBJ2-7; tentative D call: TRBD2 (5 bases). The CDR3 sequence is 13 residues long. V lost 3 bases and J 5 bases, leaving 11 bases between the germline ends. CDR1 is SEHNR, CDR2 FQNEAQ, per germline (reference sequence). In DNA, the CDR3 is TGTGCCAGCAGCTTCGGGAACAGCCACGAGCAGTACTTC. It codes for CASSFGNSHEQYF.

A word on this clone: The conserved final phenylalanine or tryptophan is absent from the CDR3, which likely points to a read error. The limits of the CDR3 on the DNA are not certain, so only TCRdb's listed CDR3 is given. The rearrangement joins TRBV6-5 to TRBJ1-1; TRBD1, as called in the table, went unchecked against the DNA. The germline V gene has CDR1 MNHEY and CDR2 SVGAGI. The CDR3 extends over 11 residues, inclusive of both ends. Here the CDR3 reads CASTGQDPWLL.

This chain joins TRBV7-9 and TRBJ1-5; D unresolved. This CDR3 is 14 amino acids long. Trimming pared 1 base from V and 9 bases from J, leaving 13 bases between. The germline CDR1 and CDR2 sequences are SEHNR and FQNEAQ (reference sequence). DNA of the CDR3: TGTGCCAGCAGCTTAGGGCCCCAGAGTGGGCCCCAGCATTTT. This encodes CASSLGPQSGPQHF.

This clone was counted only a few times. V and J are TRBV29-1 and TRBJ2-7; a weak D match, TRBD1 (5 bases). Trimming took 0 bases from V and 5 from J, leaving 8 bases between them. The length of the CDR3 is 12 residues. Looked up from germline, CDR1 is SQVTM and CDR2 is ANQGSEA. The CDR3 loop reads CSVEERRDEQYF. CDR3 DNA sequence: TGCAGCGTTGAAGAGCGCAGGGACGAGCAGTACTTC.

This chain uses TRBV10-3 with TRBJ1-2; D is unresolved. Trimming left V 2 bases short and J 4 bases short, with 8 bases between. CDR1 and CDR2 from the germline V gene are ENHRY and SYGVKD. The CDR3 is made up of 13 amino acids. CDR3 amino acids: CAISEGATYGYTF. In nucleotides, the CDR3 is TGTGCCATCAGTGAGGGTGCAACCTATGGCTACACCTTC.

This clone appeared a few times. The chain has TRBV6-1 and TRBJ2-7; D is ambiguous. From germline, CDR1 is MNHNS and CDR2 SASEGT. The CDR3 is made up of 12 amino acids. The germline V and J ends were trimmed by 3 bases and 2 bases, with 5 bases remaining between them. The CDR3 region is CASSDGPYEQYF. The DNA for the CDR3 is TGTGCCAGCAGTGACGGCCCCTACGAGCAGTACTTC.

J is TRBJ2-3 and V is TRBV29-1, with a possible D match to TRBD1 (6 bases). Germline V gene data show CDR1 as SQVTM and CDR2 as ANQGSEA. V lost 6 bases and J 0 bases, leaving 13 bases between the germline ends. This CDR3 spans 14 amino acids. The CDR3 DNA reads as TGCAGCGTCGATACAGGGAAGAGCACAGATACGCAGTATTTT. It is translated as CSVDTGKSTDTQYF.

This rearrangement joins TRBV2 to TRBJ1-1, with 7 bases fitting TRBD1. Germline trimming cut 2 bases from V and 2 bases from J; bases unmatched to any gene: 5. The CDR3 is made up of 15 amino acids. In germline, CDR1 is SNHLY, CDR2 FYNNEI. CDR3 in amino acids: CASSESGQINTEAFF. CDR3 nucleotides: TGTGCCAGCAGTGAATCGGGACAGATAAACACTGAAGCTTTCTTT.

This clone was counted at least ten times. The chain combines TRBV25-1 with TRBJ1-4; D is uncertain. This CDR3 is 15 amino acids long. Germline V gene lookup returns CDR1 MGHDK and CDR2 SYGVNS. V was shortened by 1 base and J by 7 bases, with 13 bases between the two germline ends. The CDR3 nucleotides are TGTGCCAGCAGTGAATTCACGTCGGGGTTTGAAAAACTGTTTTTT. Encoded protein: CASSEFTSGFEKLFF.

This clone was observed a few times. The chain recombines TRBV29-1 with TRBJ2-7; D not resolved. The CDR3 spans 13 residues. V was shortened by 3 bases and J by 0 bases, with 9 bases between the two germline ends. CDR1 SQVTM and CDR2 ANQGSEA come from the germline V gene. The CDR3: CSVDSPDSYEQYF. CDR3 nucleotides: TGCAGCGTTGATAGCCCGGACTCCTACGAGCAGTACTTC.

V and J are TRBV6-5 and TRBJ2-7; unclear D gene. V lost 6 bases, J lost 0 bases, and 12 bases lay in between. Germline CDR1 and CDR2: MNHEY and SVGAGI. The CDR3 totals 14 residues. CDR3 loop: CASRGRILSYEQYF. The CDR3 coding sequence is TGTGCCAGCAGAGGCCGAATTCTCTCCTACGAGCAGTACTTC.

In DNA form, the CDR3 reads TGTGCCAGCAGTGATCTGTCCGGAAGCGGGGGGGCCGCAAACATTCAGTACTTC. Its translation is CASSDLSGSGGAANIQYF. The chain combines TRBV2 with TRBJ2-4, with TRBD2 matching over 10 bases. Trimming at V came to 3 bases and at J to 6 bases, leaving 14 bases not matched to a gene. Germline V lookup: CDR1 SNHLY, CDR2 FYNNEI. There are 18 residues in the CDR3.